Below are 9 T cell receptor beta chains sequenced from a single sample in a study of cytomegalovirus exposure and HLA in healthy donors. Both 60 Vbeta primers and 13 Jbeta primers went into the PCR. Assay: immunoSEQ multiplex PCR; the TCRdb copy retains only in-frame clones and omits some. The data contain 90,000 or so clones, approximately 71% of them singletons. The sequenced sample consisted of PBMCs. The source of these receptors is a woman aged 18-29 years in good health and CMV-seropositive.

The table lists this clone with a few counts. This rearrangement joins TRBV6-6 to TRBJ1-1; TRBD1 matches at 7 bases. The CDR3 consists of 13 residues. V lost 4 bases, J lost 4 bases, and 3 bases stayed unmatched. Germline V CDR1 and CDR2: MNHNY, SVGAGI (reference sequence). CDR3 region: CASSLAGGTEAFF. CDR3 nucleotides: TGTGCCAGCAGTTTGGCAGGGGGCACTGAAGCTTTCTTT.

The chain couples TRBV6-1 to TRBJ2-7; no firm D call. The CDR3 is 13 amino acids. V lost 4 bases and J 3 bases, leaving 10 bases between the germline ends. CDR1 is MNHNS and CDR2 is SASEGT in the germline V gene. CDR3 nucleotides: TGTGCCAGCAGTGCCGAGAGGAGCTACGAGCAGTACTTC. This translates into CASSAERSYEQYF.

The V and J genes are TRBV14 and TRBJ2-7; 8 bases align to TRBD2. This CDR3 has 14 residues. Germline values: CDR1 SGHDN, CDR2 FVKESK. Germline trimming cut 10 bases from V and 3 bases from J; bases unmatched to any gene: 11. CDR3 DNA: TGTGCCACCTCCTCGGGACTAGGTTTCTACGAGCAGTACTTC. It translates to CATSSGLGFYEQYF.

The rearrangement links TRBV2 to TRBJ1-1; D is ambiguous. Per the germline V gene, CDR1 is SNHLY and CDR2 is FYNNEI. The CDR3 is 13 residues long. The V gene lost 7 bases and the J gene lost 4 bases, with 13 bases spanning the gap. CDR3 DNA: TGTGCCAGCAAGGAGGAAGGCAGCACTGAAGCTTTCTTT. Its protein is CASKEEGSTEAFF.

The chain recombines TRBV7-2 with TRBJ2-3, with D maybe TRBD2 (5 bases). Trimming removed 3 bases at V and 6 bases at J, with 7 bases between. The CDR3 is made up of 12 amino acids. Germline lookup yields CDR1 SGHTA and CDR2 FQGNSA. This CDR3 is CASSLRVDTQYF. CDR3 coding DNA: TGTGCCAGCAGCTTGAGGGTGGATACGCAGTATTTT.

The J gene is TRBJ2-7, the V gene TRBV25-1; the D gene is possibly TRBD2 (6 bases). The CDR3 is made up of 14 amino acids. Germline-derived CDR1 and CDR2 are MGHDK and SYGVNS. The V end lost 7 bases, the J end lost 3 bases, and 16 bases lay between the germline ends. The CDR3 sequence is CASTDGGADYEQYF. Here the CDR3 DNA reads TGTGCCAGCACTGACGGGGGAGCCGACTACGAGCAGTACTTC.

The V call is TRBV7-9, the J call TRBJ2-1; no reliable D call. CDR1 and CDR2 from the germline V gene are SEHNR and FQNEAQ (reference sequence). Deletions cut 3 bases from V and 0 bases from J, with 15 bases between. The CDR3 sequence is 17 residues long. Written as DNA, the CDR3 is TGTGCCAGCAGCTTTTTTGATCCCCGGAGCTCCTACAATGAGCAGTTCTTC. It codes for CASSFFDPRSSYNEQFF.

This chain uses TRBV6-6 with TRBJ2-7, with TRBD2 matching 12 bases. The germline V gene encodes CDR1 MNHNY and CDR2 SVGAGI (reference sequence). The CDR3 totals 15 residues. The J segment lost 5 bases and the V segment lost 6 bases, leaving 8 bases of the junction unmatched. The CDR3 sequence: CASSRLAGEGNEQYF. The DNA of the CDR3 is TGTGCCAGCAGCAGACTAGCGGGAGAGGGGAACGAGCAGTACTTC.

The CDR3, as DNA: TGTGCCAGTACTCTGGGACTAGCGGGACCGAACACCGGGGAGCTGTTTTTT. Its protein product is CASTLGLAGPNTGELFF. The chain links TRBV19 to TRBJ2-2, with 13 nucleotides matching TRBD2. The CDR3 length is 17 residues. Unmatched junction bases numbered 5, after V lost 7 bases and J lost 0 bases. Germline V gene lookup returns CDR1 LNHDA and CDR2 SQIVND (reference sequence). The variable domain in full, completed from reference TRBV19 and TRBJ2-2, reads DGGITQSPKYLFRKEGQNVTLSCEQNLNHDAMYWYRQDPGQGLRLIYYSQIVNDFQKGDIAEGYSVSREKKESFPLTVTSAQKNPTAFYLCASTLGLAGPNTGELFFGEGSRLTVL.